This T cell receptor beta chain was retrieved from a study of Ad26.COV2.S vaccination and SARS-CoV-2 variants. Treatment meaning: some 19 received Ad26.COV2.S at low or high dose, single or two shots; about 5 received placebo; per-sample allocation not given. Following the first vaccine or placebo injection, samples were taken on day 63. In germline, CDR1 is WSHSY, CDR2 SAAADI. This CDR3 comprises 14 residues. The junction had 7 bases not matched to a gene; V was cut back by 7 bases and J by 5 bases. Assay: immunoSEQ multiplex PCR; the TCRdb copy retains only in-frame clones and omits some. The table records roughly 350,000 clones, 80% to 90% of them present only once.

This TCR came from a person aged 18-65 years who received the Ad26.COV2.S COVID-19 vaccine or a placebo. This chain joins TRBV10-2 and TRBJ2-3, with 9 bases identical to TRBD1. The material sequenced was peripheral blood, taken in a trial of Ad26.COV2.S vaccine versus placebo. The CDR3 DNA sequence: TGCGCCAGCACAAACAGGGGGCTCATAGATACGCAGTATTTT. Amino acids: CASTNRGLIDTQYF.